A single sample is the source of the 27 T cell receptor beta chains below, sequenced in a study of T cells in Graves' hyperthyroidism and ophthalmopathy (dated by TCRdb to the late 2010s). Libraries were built with multiplex PCR. This sample was sequenced with an Illumina HiSeq 2000. The TCR beta CDR3 regions were amplified from the RNA transcripts. A first-round RT-PCR of the TCR CDR3 used the HTBI primer set with the Qiagen OneStep RT-PCR kit. TCRdb itself trimmed the public reads at Q25 with fastp, ran MiXCR and retained productive beta chains. Each record represents a unique CDR3 protein, reported with the most common genes and DNA among its rows. Across this sample there are about 360,000 distinct CDR3 sequences, with about 13% seen only once. The top ten clones comprise 9.2% of the sample. The sample taken for sequencing was blood. The receptor set was obtained from a woman aged 18-29 years with Graves' hyperthyroidism.

This sequence joins TRBV2 and TRBJ1-2; D gene ambiguous. The CDR3 sequence is 13 residues long. Germline assignment: CDR1 SNHLY and CDR2 FYNNEI. The V gene lost 1 base and the J gene lost 4 bases, with 7 bases spanning the gap. As DNA, the CDR3 is TGTGCCAGCAGTGAAGGACACTCCTATGGCTACACCTTC. Translating gives CASSEGHSYGYTF. The full variable domain, its missing parts supplied by reference TRBV2 and TRBJ1-2, is EPEVTQTPSHQVTQMGQEVILRCVPISNHLYFYWYRQILGQKVEFLVSFYNNEISEKSEIFDDQFSVERPDGSNFTLKIRSTKLEDSAMYFCASSEGHSYGYTFGSGTRLTVV.

This clonotype was recorded at least ten times. The chain links TRBV11-2 to TRBJ1-2, with D possibly matching TRBD1 (6 bases). The CDR3 is 15 amino acids. The germline V and J ends were trimmed by 4 bases and 6 bases, with 18 bases remaining between them. Germline loops: CDR1 SGHAT, CDR2 FQNNGV. The CDR3 DNA reads as TGTGCCAGCAGCTCGCTCTCTACAGGGCGGGATGGCTACACCTTC. Protein product: CASSSLSTGRDGYTF. Combining the CDR3 with reference TRBV11-2 and TRBJ1-2 gives the whole variable domain EAGVAQSPRYKIIEKRQSVAFWCNPISGHATLYWYQQILGQGPKLLIQFQNNGVVDDSQLPKDRFSAERLKGVDSTLKIQPAKLEDSAVYLCASSSLSTGRDGYTFGSGTRLTVV.

In its sample, this clonotype was seen many times. The CDR3 sequence is CASSLSVTRAGDGELFF. The CDR3 bases are TGTGCCAGCAGTTTAAGCGTAACCAGAGCGGGAGACGGGGAGCTGTTTTTT. The V and J genes are TRBV12-3 or TRBV12-4 and TRBJ2-2, with TRBD2 matching over 8 bases. Losses at the gene ends were 2 bases for V and 7 bases for J; bases not matched to a gene: 12. The length of the CDR3 is 17 residues.

There are many counts of this clonotype. The CDR3 loop reads CASSLAIHTQYF. As DNA, the CDR3 is TGTGCCAGCAGCTTAGCCATTCATACGCAGTATTTT. The rearrangement links TRBV7-2 to TRBJ2-3; D is uncertain. The CDR3 is 12 residues long. Germline CDR1 reads SGHTA; CDR2 reads FQGNSA. V lost 0 bases to trimming and J lost 7 bases, with 5 bases between them.

This sequence joins TRBV2 and TRBJ2-1; 14 nucleotides line up with TRBD2. The V and J ends lost 4 bases and 5 bases, in that order; junction bases with no gene match: 4. Germline values: CDR1 SNHLY, CDR2 FYNNEI. The CDR3 is made up of 16 amino acids. This CDR3 is CASSGTSGRTHNEQFF. The CDR3 DNA is TGTGCCAGCAGTGGGACTAGCGGGAGGACCCACAATGAGCAGTTCTTC.

There are a few counts of this clonotype. This rearrangement joins TRBV28 to TRBJ2-7; D uncertain. The CDR3 extends over 13 amino acids. Germline V gene sequence: CDR1 MDHEN, CDR2 SYDVKM. V lost 5 bases to trimming and J lost 3 bases, with 11 bases between them. The chain's CDR3 is CASSPRYYYEQYF. CDR3 nucleotide sequence: TGTGCCAGCAGTCCCCGATACTACTACGAGCAGTACTTC.

In the case of this clonotype: The CDR3 carries no conserved terminal phenylalanine or tryptophan, so it likely arises from a read error. This rearrangement joins TRBV11-1 to TRBJ2-7; a weak D match, TRBD2 (6 bases). V was pared by 6 bases and J by 3 bases, with 21 bases between. Germline V CDR1 and CDR2: SGHAT, FQDESV (reference sequence). CDR3 length equals 16 residues. CDR3 in DNA: TGTGCCAGCAGGGGTGGTCTGGGACTGACCCTCTACGAGCAGTACCTC. It yields the protein CASRGGLGLTLYEQYL.

The chain carries TRBV5-6 and TRBJ2-7; D gene unclear. This CDR3 region has 10 residues. V dropped 3 bases and J dropped 5 bases, with 3 bases sitting between them. CDR1 is SGHDT, CDR2 YYEEEE, per germline. CDR3 protein: CASSWNEQYF. The CDR3 coding sequence is TGTGCCAGCAGCTGGAACGAGCAGTACTTC.

Many counts were recorded for this clonotype. This chain connects TRBV20-1 to TRBJ1-5; a possible D gene is TRBD1 (6 bases). CDR1 DFQATT and CDR2 SNEGSKA come from the germline V gene (reference sequence). V dropped 3 bases and J dropped 3 bases, with 12 bases sitting between them. The CDR3 is 14 residues long. CDR3 sequence (DNA): TGCAGTGCTAGCCCCACAGGGTCCAATCAGCCCCAGCATTTT. Protein sequence: CSASPTGSNQPQHF.

This clonotype occurred many times. The chain is built from TRBV24-1 and TRBJ2-1; D might be TRBD2 (6 bases). Deletions cut 4 bases from V and 9 bases from J, with 12 bases between. The V gene's germline CDR1 is KGHDR and CDR2 SFDVKD. The CDR3 has 13 amino acids. This chain's CDR3 is CATSDRIAVEQFF. The DNA for the CDR3 is TGTGCCACCAGTGACCGAATAGCGGTTGAGCAGTTCTTC.

The table lists this clonotype with a few counts. The rearrangement uses TRBV7-3 and TRBJ2-7, with TRBD2 matching 13 bases. The ends lost 3 bases at V and 7 bases at J; junction bases unmatched: 6. The CDR3 runs to 15 residues. Germline CDR1 reads SGHTA; CDR2 reads FQGTGA. The CDR3 DNA sequence: TGTGCCAGCAGCTTTACTAGCGGGGGGGCCCAAGAGCAGTACTTC. Translating it yields CASSFTSGGAQEQYF.

There are many counts of this clonotype. The chain uses TRBV12-3 or TRBV12-4 and TRBJ2-1; D is possibly TRBD1 or TRBD2 (5 bases each). The CDR3 contains 15 residues. The V and J ends lost 2 bases and 3 bases respectively, with 11 bases between them. Here the CDR3 DNA reads TGTGCCAGCAGTTTATCAGCGGACATCTACAATGAGCAGTTCTTC. It translates to CASSLSADIYNEQFF.

This clonotype was detected many times. The V gene is TRBV5-1, the J gene TRBJ2-1; TRBD2 aligns across 11 bases. Unmatched junction bases numbered 2, after V lost 5 bases and J lost 1 base. From germline, CDR1 is SGHRS and CDR2 YFSETQ. The length of the CDR3 is 15 residues. CDR3 bases: TGCGCCAGCAGACTAGCGGGAGCTTCCTACAATGAGCAGTTCTTC. Its protein product is CASRLAGASYNEQFF.

This clonotype was recorded many times. This chain links TRBV7-9 with TRBJ2-1, with D perhaps TRBD1 or TRBD2 (6 bases each). Germline loops: CDR1 SEHNR, CDR2 FQNEAQ (reference sequence). This CDR3 is 15 amino acids long. V was trimmed by 3 bases and J by 7 bases, leaving 16 bases between them. The CDR3 spells CASSFDLGGQNEQFF. CDR3 coding DNA: TGTGCCAGCAGCTTTGATCTGGGGGGCCAGAATGAGCAGTTCTTC.

Concerning this clonotype: A much larger clone differs from this one at a single base, so this may be a read error. The genes are TRBV28 and TRBJ1-3, with D perhaps TRBD1 (5 bases). This CDR3 contains 11 residues. CDR1 and CDR2 (germline): MDHEN, SYDVKM. Written as DNA, the CDR3 is TGTGCCAGCAGTTTACCAGGGCCCATGTATTTT. Its protein product is CASSLPGPMYF. Complete variable domain (other parts from reference TRBV28 and TRBJ1-3): DVKVTQSSRYLVKRTGEKVFLECVQDMDHENMFWYRQDPGLGLRLIYFSYDVKMKEKGDIPEGYSVSREKKERFSLILESASTNQTSMYLCASSLPGPMYFGEGSWLTVV.

CDR3 DNA sequence: TGTGCCAGTAGTATAGGGGTAAGGGTCGGTCAGCCCCAGCATTTT. Protein sequence: CASSIGVRVGQPQHF. The V gene is TRBV19, the J gene TRBJ1-5; D remains ambiguous. CDR1 LNHDA and CDR2 SQIVND come from the germline V gene (reference sequence). Trimming removed 1 base from V and 6 bases from J, with 13 bases in between. The CDR3 is made up of 15 amino acids.

This clonotype was observed at least ten times. The rearrangement uses TRBV6-6 and TRBJ1-2, with D possibly being TRBD1 (6 bases). Germline V CDR1 and CDR2: MNHNY, SVGAGI (reference sequence). Trimming took 2 bases from V and 7 from J, leaving 14 bases between them. This CDR3 comprises 14 residues. The CDR3 nucleotides are TGTGCCAGCAGTTACCTTGACAGGTTCGGTGGCTACACCTTC. Protein sequence: CASSYLDRFGGYTF.

The chain links TRBV19 to TRBJ1-4; tentatively, D is TRBD1 (6 bases). The CDR3 contains 14 residues. Germline loops: CDR1 LNHDA, CDR2 SQIVND (reference sequence). V gave up 6 bases and J gave up 3 bases, with 11 bases separating them. Written as DNA, the CDR3 is TGTGCCAGTAGCCTACAGGGTCCTAATGAAAAACTGTTTTTT. Translated, it gives CASSLQGPNEKLFF.

The J gene is TRBJ1-5, the V gene TRBV6-1; unclear D gene. Germline CDR1 MNHNS, CDR2 SASEGT. This CDR3 has 12 amino acids. V was pared by 4 bases and J by 15 bases, with 16 bases between. CDR3 coding DNA: TGTGCCAGCAGTGCCGGGTGGCGGGCCCGGCATTTT. It translates to CASSAGWRARHF.

This clonotype was counted a few times. This chain links TRBV9 with TRBJ2-5; 7 bases map to TRBD1. CDR3 length: 15 amino acids. Germline V lookup: CDR1 SGDLS, CDR2 YYNGEE. The junction had 4 bases not matched to a gene; V was cut back by 0 bases and J by 2 bases. This chain's CDR3 is CASSVGGGGQETQYF. In nucleotides, the CDR3 is TGTGCCAGCAGCGTAGGAGGGGGCGGTCAAGAGACCCAGTACTTC.

This clonotype was found many times. The chain joins TRBV12-3 or TRBV12-4 to TRBJ1-1; D uncertain. The CDR3 totals 14 residues. V gave up 0 bases and J gave up 3 bases, with 8 bases separating them. The CDR3 DNA reads as TGTGCCAGCAGTTTAGCATTAGGGTACACTGAAGCTTTCTTT. Its translation is CASSLALGYTEAFF.

V gene TRBV7-3 combines with J gene TRBJ2-2; 12 bases map to TRBD2. With V trimmed by 6 bases and J by 4 bases, 6 bases remained unmatched. Germline loops: CDR1 SGHTA, CDR2 FQGTGA. CDR3 size: 16 residues. CDR3 in amino acids: CASSPASGRGTGELFF. CDR3 DNA: TGTGCCAGCAGTCCAGCTAGCGGGAGGGGCACCGGGGAGCTGTTTTTT.

On this clonotype: A clone one base away is much larger, so this may be a read error. The rearrangement joins TRBV20-1 to TRBJ2-7; no clear D. Germline loops: CDR1 DFQATT, CDR2 SNEGSKA (reference sequence). The CDR3 totals 12 residues. The CDR3 loop is CSKSPANVEQYF. The CDR3 nucleotides are TGCAGCAAGAGTCCCGCTAACGTCGAGCAGTACTTC.

At least ten counts were recorded for this clonotype. This rearrangement joins TRBV20-1 to TRBJ1-1; D gene ambiguous. This CDR3 has 13 amino acids. CDR1 and CDR2 (germline): DFQATT, SNEGSKA (reference sequence). The CDR3 loop is CSGITGLNTEAFF. In DNA, the CDR3 is TGCAGCGGTATCACGGGGTTGAACACTGAAGCTTTCTTT.

This clonotype was counted only a few times. A single base separates this from a much larger clone, so it may be a read error. The chain is built from TRBV2 and TRBJ1-5; the D is unclear. Germline CDR1 reads SNHLY; CDR2 reads FYNNEI. CDR3 length equals 14 residues. Trimming shortened V by 3 bases and J by 0 bases, and 6 bases separated the two germline ends. CDR3 coding DNA: TGTGCCAGCAGTGAGGGGAATAGCAATCAGCCCCAGCATTTT. As protein: CASSEGNSNQPQHF. The variable domain in full, completed from reference TRBV2 and TRBJ1-5, reads EPEVTQTPSHQVTQMGQEVILRCVPISNHLYFYWYRQILGQKVEFLVSFYNNEISEKSEIFDDQFSVERPDGSNFTLKIRSTKLEDSAMYFCASSEGNSNQPQHFGDGTRLSIL.

This clonotype was observed a few times. This CDR3 is CASSHAPPGSSYNSPLHF. The CDR3 bases are TGTGCCAGCAGCCATGCCCCTCCAGGGAGCTCCTATAATTCACCCCTCCACTTT. The chain links TRBV6-1 to TRBJ1-6; D is possibly TRBD1 (5 bases). The V end lost 6 bases, the J end lost 0 bases, and 18 bases lay between the germline ends. This CDR3 is built from 18 residues. Germline V CDR1 and CDR2: MNHNS, SASEGT.

This clonotype was seen repeatedly, ten times or more. The genes are TRBV7-9 and TRBJ2-1; D gene ambiguous. This CDR3 contains 12 residues. V lost 5 bases to trimming and J lost 4 bases, with 6 bases between them. CDR1 SEHNR and CDR2 FQNEAQ come from the germline V gene (reference sequence). CDR3 coding DNA: TGTGCCAGCAGCACACAATACAATGAGCAGTTCTTC. The encoded protein is CASSTQYNEQFF.